These 15 T cell receptor beta chains were all obtained from the same sample, sequenced in a study of regulatory T cells in long-lasting Graves disease. The time point was: newly diagnosed GD, antithyroid drugs for less than 3 months. From RNA extracted from PBMCs, the TCR library was made. According to the study, TCR beta libraries were built with iRepertoire HTBI primers and CDR3-region Arm-PCR. TCRdb fed the multiplex PCR reads into MiXCR, producing one record per CDR3 protein. The sample has about 620,000 distinct CDR3 sequences; about 16% are singletons. These data are also associated with another study on T cells in Graves' hyperthyroidism and ophthalmopathy.

The material sequenced was peripheral blood mononuclear cells (PBMCs), taken at new diagnosis, from a patient treated with antithyroid drugs. These receptor sequences come from a woman aged 25 to 39 with Graves disease.

V usage is TRBV29-1 and J usage is TRBJ2-7; D uncertain. Per the germline V gene, CDR1 is SQVTM and CDR2 is ANQGSEA. The V end lost 4 bases, the J end lost 0 bases, and 10 bases lay between the germline ends. CDR3 length equals 13 residues. The CDR3 protein is CSVVSLSSYEQYF. For the CDR3, the DNA is TGCAGCGTTGTATCTCTCTCCTCCTACGAGCAGTACTTC.

In its sample, this clonotype was seen a few times. The chain employs TRBV2 and TRBJ1-5, with D uncertain. The CDR3 has 15 amino acids. CDR1 is SNHLY and CDR2 is FYNNEI in the germline V gene. V was shortened by 4 bases and J by 0 bases, with 10 bases between the two germline ends. CDR3 in amino acids: CASSAGRYSNQPQHF. The CDR3, as DNA: TGTGCCAGCAGTGCGGGTCGCTATAGCAATCAGCCCCAGCATTTT.

This clonotype was seen at least ten times. This chain uses TRBV6-1 with TRBJ1-2; perhaps TRBD1 as D (5 bases). This CDR3 has 16 residues. CDR1 MNHNS and CDR2 SASEGT come from the germline V gene. V was pared by 6 bases and J by 5 bases, with 22 bases between. CDR3 region: CASSSYQGGSLYGYTF. CDR3 nucleotide sequence: TGTGCCAGCAGCTCCTACCAGGGAGGGTCGTTATATGGCTACACCTTC.

Remarks on this clonotype: A much larger clone is a single base away; this may be a read error. V usage is TRBV6-2 or TRBV6-3 and J usage is TRBJ1-4; 9 bases fit TRBD1. The V gene's germline CDR1 is MNHEY and CDR2 SVGEGT. The CDR3 runs 14 residues. The CDR3: CAGSYEGQGRKLFF. The CDR3 nucleotides are TGTGCCGGCAGTTACGAGGGACAGGGTAGGAAACTGTTTTTT.

This clonotype was seen only a few times. J is TRBJ1-1 and V is TRBV29-1; a weak D match, TRBD1 (6 bases). V was shortened by 2 bases and J by 7 bases, with 14 bases between the two germline ends. The CDR3 sequence is 13 residues long. Germline CDR1 reads SQVTM; CDR2 reads ANQGSEA. The DNA for the CDR3 is TGCAGCGTTGAAACAGGGAAAGGGGGTGAAGCTTTCTTT. Protein: CSVETGKGGEAFF.

This chain uses TRBV9 with TRBJ1-1; no clear D gene. The CDR3 is made up of 15 amino acids. Germline CDR1 SGDLS, CDR2 YYNGEE. Trimming stripped 0 bases from V and 4 bases from J, with 13 bases between. CDR3 protein: CASSVGLGVPTEAFF. CDR3 nucleotides: TGTGCCAGCAGCGTAGGACTCGGGGTTCCCACTGAAGCTTTCTTT.

This clonotype showed up many times. The V and J genes are TRBV30 and TRBJ2-3; D is unclear. Trimming took off 0 bases at V and 2 bases at J, with 6 bases between the two ends. Germline assignment: CDR1 GTSNPN and CDR2 SVGIG (reference sequence). This CDR3 spans 13 amino acids. As DNA, the CDR3 is TGTGCCTGGAGTGTATATTCCACAGATACGCAGTATTTT. This gives the protein CAWSVYSTDTQYF. Full variable domain (outside the CDR3, taken from reference TRBV30 and TRBJ2-3): SQTIHQWPATLVQPVGSPLSLECTVEGTSNPNLYWYRQAAGRGLQLLFYSVGIGQISSEVPQNLSASRPQDRQFILSSKKLLLSDSGFYLCAWSVYSTDTQYFGPGTRLTVL.

This clonotype has only a few counts. This chain joins TRBV3-1 and TRBJ2-5, with 7 positions matching TRBD1. The germline V gene encodes CDR1 LGHDT and CDR2 YNNKEL (reference sequence). This CDR3 has 16 residues. V dropped 4 bases and J dropped 1; count of bases not matched to a gene: 9. This chain's CDR3 is CASSPPRRGIQETQYF. The DNA of the CDR3 is TGTGCCAGCAGCCCCCCCCGCAGGGGGATCCAAGAGACCCAGTACTTC.

This clonotype was found many times. The chain is built from TRBV2 and TRBJ1-3; D not certain. The CDR3 spans 16 residues. Trimming took off 7 bases at V and 1 base at J, with 17 bases between the two ends. Germline V gives CDR1 SNHLY, CDR2 FYNNEI. The chain's CDR3 is CASTNGPGLSGNTIYF. DNA for the CDR3: TGTGCCAGCACGAATGGGCCAGGCCTTTCTGGAAACACCATATATTTT.

This clonotype was seen repeatedly, ten times or more. The CDR3 loop is CASSRLPGTGDNEQFF. The CDR3 DNA reads TGTGCCAGCAGCCGCCTCCCCGGGACAGGGGACAATGAGCAGTTCTTC. The V gene is TRBV7-8, the J gene TRBJ2-1, with 10 bases that match TRBD1. With V trimmed by 5 bases and J by 5 bases, 9 bases remained unmatched. The germline gives CDR1 SGHVS, CDR2 FQNEAQ. CDR3 length equals 16 residues.

This clonotype was seen ten or more times. The chain recombines TRBV28 with TRBJ1-6; the D is unclear. Germline CDR1 reads MDHEN; CDR2 reads SYDVKM. V lost 1 base and J lost 7, with 11 bases in between. The CDR3 contains 15 residues. CDR3 bases: TGTGCCAGCAGTTTATTGCCAGGAGGGAATTCACCCCTCCACTTT. Translated: CASSLLPGGNSPLHF.

This clonotype occurred a few times. The CDR3 reads CASSSSGFGTDTQYF. CDR3 sequence (DNA): TGTGCCAGCAGCTCCTCAGGGTTCGGCACAGATACGCAGTATTTT. The chain links TRBV11-2 to TRBJ2-3; D might be TRBD1 (5 bases). CDR3 size: 15 residues. Per the germline V gene, CDR1 is SGHAT and CDR2 is FQNNGV. Trimming shortened V by 4 bases and J by 1 base, and 12 bases separated the two germline ends.

This clonotype was observed many times. The chain employs TRBV29-1 and TRBJ1-2, with TRBD1 matching 10 bases. V was pared by 7 bases and J by 6 bases, with 8 bases of the junction left unmatched. This CDR3 spans 13 amino acids. CDR1 is SQVTM, CDR2 ANQGSEA, per germline. CDR3 nucleotides: TGCAGCGCCCGGGACAGGGGAACTCATGGCTACACCTTC. Protein product: CSARDRGTHGYTF.

Worth noting for this clonotype: A much larger clone sits a single nucleotide away, making a read error possible. J is TRBJ2-3 and V is TRBV6-4, with 11 nucleotides matching TRBD2. The germline V gene encodes CDR1 MRHNA and CDR2 SNTAGT. The CDR3 length is 16 residues. The CDR3 DNA is TGTGCCAGCAGTGACTCCGGGACTAGCGGCACAGGTACGCAGTATTTT. This translates into CASSDSGTSGTGTQYF.

The V gene is TRBV7-2, the J gene TRBJ2-2; 7 bases map to TRBD1. V was clipped by 7 bases and J by 1 base; unmatched bases: 6. The CDR3 is 15 amino acids. Per the germline V gene, CDR1 is SGHTA and CDR2 is FQGNSA. In DNA form, the CDR3 reads TGTGCCAGCAACCCGGCAGGGGGGAACACCGGGGAGCTGTTTTTT. It specifies CASNPAGGNTGELFF.